This TCR beta chain was captured by sequencing in a study of shared clonotypes between healthy human individuals. Study results and caveats: Generation of non-shared clonotypes was less probable than generation of clonotypes shared by all four donors.

Trimming shortened V by 4 bases and J by 4 bases, and 16 bases separated the two germline ends. The CDR3 spans 16 residues. Germline CDR1 reads SGHVS; CDR2 reads FNYEAQ. Here immunoSEQ multiplex PCR was the method, and the copy in TCRdb shows in-frame clones only, minus some. This table holds around 1.5 million clones, 95% to 99% found once. Details on this clone: Its antigen is not known.

Sample: naive CD4+ T cells sorted from blood. Subset noted: CD45RA+ positively selected. This receptor was taken from a man in his thirties or forties in good health. The J gene is TRBJ2-2, the V gene TRBV7-6, with D uncertain. As DNA, the CDR3 is TGTGCCAGCAGCTCGAGACCGAAAGCTATCACCGGGGAGCTGTTTTTT. Its protein product is CASSSRPKAITGELFF.